These 15 T cell receptor beta chains originate from one sample sequenced in a study of identical twins. One entry per CDR3 protein results from TCRdb running MiXCR on the 5' RACE reads. Of 450,000 to 650,000 distinct CDR3 sequences in the sample, nearly 10% are singletons; the top ten hold roughly 3%. These data are also associated with another study on yellow fever vaccine responses in identical twins.

The sequenced sample consisted of PBMCs. These TCRs come from a woman aged 18-35 years in good health.

The V and J genes are TRBV2 and TRBJ2-7; D is perhaps TRBD2 (6 bases). Germline V gene lookup returns CDR1 SNHLY and CDR2 FYNNEI. This CDR3 region has 13 residues. V lost 10 bases and J lost 2, with 15 bases in between. CDR3 loop: CANSPGTPYEQYF. CDR3 DNA: TGTGCCAACTCCCCCGGGACTCCCTACGAGCAGTACTTC.

This clonotype was counted many times. The chain couples TRBV29-1 to TRBJ2-7; D remains ambiguous. CDR1 and CDR2 (germline): SQVTM, ANQGSEA. V gave up 5 bases and J gave up 6 bases, with 14 bases separating them. CDR3 length: 12 residues. CDR3 sequence reads: CSVITLQVEQYF. CDR3 bases: TGCAGCGTTATCACGTTGCAGGTCGAGCAGTACTTC.

This clonotype was picked up a small number of times. The genes are TRBV6-2 or TRBV6-3 and TRBJ2-3; D not resolved. V was cut by 8 bases and J by 0 bases, with 15 bases left in between. This CDR3 region has 15 residues. Germline assignment: CDR1 MNHEY and CDR2 SVGEGT. CDR3 nucleotide sequence: TGTGCCAGCGGGGTGGCCTCCCGTAGCACAGATACGCAGTATTTT. The encoded protein is CASGVASRSTDTQYF.

The V gene is TRBV20-1, the J gene TRBJ2-3; TRBD2 aligns across 12 bases. With 0 bases clipped from V and 6 bases from J, the junction kept 13 bases outside the gene matches. Germline V CDR1 and CDR2: DFQATT, SNEGSKA (reference sequence). The CDR3 spans 18 residues. The CDR3 DNA sequence: TGCAGTGCTAGAGATTGGGGTGGACTAGCGGGACACACGGATACGCAGTATTTT. The encoded protein is CSARDWGGLAGHTDTQYF.

This clonotype was observed at least ten times. The chain links TRBV7-9 to TRBJ1-5; D possibly corresponds to TRBD1 (5 bases). The V end lost 2 bases, the J end lost 1 base, and 12 bases lay between the germline ends. Germline CDR1 and CDR2: SEHNR and FQNEAQ (reference sequence). This CDR3 has 16 amino acids. The chain's CDR3 is CASSLSGGGSNQPQHF. CDR3 sequence (DNA): TGTGCCAGCAGCTTATCTGGGGGTGGGAGCAATCAGCCCCAGCATTTT.

This clonotype was observed many times. V is TRBV7-2 and J is TRBJ2-7; a possible D gene is TRBD2 (6 bases). Germline CDR1 SGHTA, CDR2 FQGNSA. V dropped 5 bases and J dropped 3 bases, with 8 bases sitting between them. The CDR3 loop spans 12 amino acids. CDR3 bases: TGTGCCAGCAGCGAGACTAGCTACGAGCAGTACTTC. This sequence encodes CASSETSYEQYF.

This clonotype was observed at least ten times. Compared with germline, one end of the junction differs, possibly owing to a read error. This chain joins TRBV29-1 and TRBJ1-1; D not resolved. The germline CDR1 and CDR2 sequences are SQVTM and ANQGSEA. This CDR3 comprises 14 residues. The CDR3 protein is CSVKDVPLNTEAFF. The CDR3 DNA follows: TGCAGCGTTAAAGACGTTCCATTGAACACTGAAGCTTTCTTT.

This clonotype appeared a few times. V gene TRBV11-2 combines with J gene TRBJ2-3; either TRBD1 or TRBD2 may fit D (6 bases each). Germline V gives CDR1 SGHAT, CDR2 FQNNGV. Trimming cost V 6 bases and J 0 bases, with 22 bases left between them. The CDR3 extends over 18 amino acids. The CDR3, as DNA: TGTGCCAGCAGGTTAAAATTGGATTGGGGGGCAAGCACAGATACGCAGTATTTT. This encodes CASRLKLDWGASTDTQYF.

For this clonotype: It may be a read error: a sequence one base away is much more abundant. The rearrangement joins TRBV12-3 or TRBV12-4 to TRBJ2-7; no firm D call. This CDR3 has 12 residues. The chain's CDR3 is CASSFFSYEKYF. As DNA, the CDR3 is TGTGCCAGCAGTTTTTTTTCCTACGAGAAGTACTTC.

This clonotype showed up many times. V gene TRBV7-9 combines with J gene TRBJ1-4; D is unresolved. Trimming pared 2 bases from V and 0 bases from J, leaving 10 bases between. Germline lookup yields CDR1 SEHNR and CDR2 FQNEAQ (reference sequence). The CDR3 covers 16 residues. The CDR3 loop reads CASSLQRPSTNEKLFF. CDR3 DNA: TGTGCCAGCAGCTTACAAAGACCATCAACTAATGAAAAACTGTTTTTT.

This clonotype was counted between two and nine times. The chain uses TRBV20-1 and TRBJ2-7, with a weak D call TRBD1 (6 bases). The V end lost 4 bases, the J end lost 4 bases, and 17 bases lay between the germline ends. CDR1 is DFQATT and CDR2 is SNEGSKA in the germline V gene (reference sequence). The CDR3 sequence is 14 residues long. DNA for the CDR3: TGCAGTGCTATCCCGGCGGGCAGGGGTTACGAGCAGTACTTC. Translation gives CSAIPAGRGYEQYF.

The sample holds a few counts of this clonotype. The rearrangement uses TRBV29-1 and TRBJ2-5, with 9 bases that match TRBD1. This CDR3 contains 14 residues. Germline-derived CDR1 and CDR2 are SQVTM and ANQGSEA. The ends lost 2 bases at V and 3 bases at J; junction bases unmatched: 4. CDR3 residues: CSVETGQGKETQYF. Written as DNA, the CDR3 is TGCAGCGTTGAAACGGGACAGGGAAAAGAGACCCAGTACTTC.

This clonotype was recorded a few times. The V call is TRBV20-1, the J call TRBJ2-5; maybe TRBD2 (5 bases). V was clipped by 7 bases and J by 1 base, with 19 bases between them. CDR3 length equals 15 residues. Germline-derived CDR1 and CDR2 are DFQATT and SNEGSKA (reference sequence). CDR3 DNA: TGCAGTGTTAAGGCCCCTAGCAGATCCCAAGAGACCCAGTACTTC. Amino acid sequence: CSVKAPSRSQETQYF.

The gene calls are TRBV6-2 or TRBV6-3 and TRBJ2-5; TRBD1 might be the D (5 bases). The CDR3 sequence is 17 residues long. Looked up from germline, CDR1 is MNHEY and CDR2 is SVGEGT. V lost 5 bases to trimming and J lost 1 base, with 20 bases between them. CDR3 sequence: CASSPIKKTDFQETQYF. In nucleotides, the CDR3 is TGTGCCAGCAGTCCCATTAAAAAGACAGACTTCCAAGAGACCCAGTACTTC.

A few counts support this clonotype. This chain connects TRBV6-5 to TRBJ2-5, with D possibly being TRBD2 (5 bases). CDR1 and CDR2 (germline): MNHEY, SVGAGI. This CDR3 is built from 15 residues. The ends were cut back, 3 bases at V and 1 base at J, with 12 bases in the middle. This CDR3 is CASSYSGYSQETQYF. CDR3 DNA sequence: TGTGCCAGCAGTTATTCGGGATATTCCCAAGAGACCCAGTACTTC.